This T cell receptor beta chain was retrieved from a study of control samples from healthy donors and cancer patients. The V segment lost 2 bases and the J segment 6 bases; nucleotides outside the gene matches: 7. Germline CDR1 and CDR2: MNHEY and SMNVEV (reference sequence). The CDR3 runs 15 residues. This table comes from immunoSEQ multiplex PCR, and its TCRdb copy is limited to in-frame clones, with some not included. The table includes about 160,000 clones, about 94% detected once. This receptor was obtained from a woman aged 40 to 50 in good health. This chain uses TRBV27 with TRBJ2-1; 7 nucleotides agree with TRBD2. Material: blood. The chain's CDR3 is CASSLGASGSNEQFF. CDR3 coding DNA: TGTGCCAGCAGTTTAGGGGCTAGCGGCAGCAATGAGCAGTTCTTC.